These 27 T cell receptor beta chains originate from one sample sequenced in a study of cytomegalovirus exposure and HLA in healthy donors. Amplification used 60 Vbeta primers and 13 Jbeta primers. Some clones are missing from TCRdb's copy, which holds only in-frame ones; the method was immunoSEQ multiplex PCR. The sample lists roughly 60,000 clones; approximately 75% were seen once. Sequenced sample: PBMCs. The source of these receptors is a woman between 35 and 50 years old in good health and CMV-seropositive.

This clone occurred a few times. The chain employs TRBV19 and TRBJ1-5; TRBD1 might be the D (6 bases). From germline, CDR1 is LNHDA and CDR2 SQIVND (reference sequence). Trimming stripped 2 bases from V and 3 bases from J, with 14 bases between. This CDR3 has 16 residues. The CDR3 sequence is CASSIWGTGYNQPQHF. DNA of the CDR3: TGTGCCAGTAGTATATGGGGCACAGGGTACAATCAGCCCCAGCATTTT. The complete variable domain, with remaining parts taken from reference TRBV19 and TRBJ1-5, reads DGGITQSPKYLFRKEGQNVTLSCEQNLNHDAMYWYRQDPGQGLRLIYYSQIVNDFQKGDIAEGYSVSREKKESFPLTVTSAQKNPTAFYLCASSIWGTGYNQPQHFGDGTRLSIL.

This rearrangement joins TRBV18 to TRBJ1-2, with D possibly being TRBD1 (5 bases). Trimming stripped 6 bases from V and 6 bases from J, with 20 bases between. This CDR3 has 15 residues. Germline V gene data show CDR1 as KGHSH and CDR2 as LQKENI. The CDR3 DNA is TGTGCCAGCTCCTCGGTCGGGGGACCCGAGAATGGCTACACCTTC. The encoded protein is CASSSVGGPENGYTF.

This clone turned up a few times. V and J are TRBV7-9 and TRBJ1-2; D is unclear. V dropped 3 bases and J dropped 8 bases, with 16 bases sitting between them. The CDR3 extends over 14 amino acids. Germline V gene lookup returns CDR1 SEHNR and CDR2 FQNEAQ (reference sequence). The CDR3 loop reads CASSLEGARLGYTF. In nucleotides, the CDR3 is TGTGCCAGCAGCTTGGAGGGAGCGCGTCTAGGCTACACCTTC.

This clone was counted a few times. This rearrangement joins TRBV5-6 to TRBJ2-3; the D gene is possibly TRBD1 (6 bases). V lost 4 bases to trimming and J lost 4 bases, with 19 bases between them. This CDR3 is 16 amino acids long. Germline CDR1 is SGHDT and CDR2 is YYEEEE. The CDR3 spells CASSLVVAGDADTQYF. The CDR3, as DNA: TGTGCCAGCAGCCTGGTAGTGGCAGGGGACGCAGATACGCAGTATTTT.

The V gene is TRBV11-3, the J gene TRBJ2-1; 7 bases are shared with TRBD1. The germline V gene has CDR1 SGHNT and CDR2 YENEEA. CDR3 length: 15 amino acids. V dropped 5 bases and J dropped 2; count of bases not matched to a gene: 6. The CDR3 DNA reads TGTGCCAGCAGCCCCAACAGGGGCCCCTACAATGAGCAGTTCTTC. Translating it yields CASSPNRGPYNEQFF.

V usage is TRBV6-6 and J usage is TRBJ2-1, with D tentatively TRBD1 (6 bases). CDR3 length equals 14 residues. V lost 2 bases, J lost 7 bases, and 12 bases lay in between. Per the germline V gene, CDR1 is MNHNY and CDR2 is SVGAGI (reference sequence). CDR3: CASSYSGQLNEQFF. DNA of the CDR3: TGTGCCAGCAGTTACAGTGGACAGCTAAATGAGCAGTTCTTC.

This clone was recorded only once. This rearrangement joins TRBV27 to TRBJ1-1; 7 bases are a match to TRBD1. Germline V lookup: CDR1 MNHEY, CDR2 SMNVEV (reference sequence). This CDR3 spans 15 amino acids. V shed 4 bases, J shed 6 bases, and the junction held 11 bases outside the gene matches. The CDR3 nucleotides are TGTGCCAGCAGTTCCCCCTTAGACAGGGTATCTGAAGCTTTCTTT. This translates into CASSSPLDRVSEAFF.

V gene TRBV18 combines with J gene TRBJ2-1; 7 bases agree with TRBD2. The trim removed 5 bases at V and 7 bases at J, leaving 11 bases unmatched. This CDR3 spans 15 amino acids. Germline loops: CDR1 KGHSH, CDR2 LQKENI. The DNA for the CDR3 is TGTGCCAGCTCAGCCTACGGGGGGTCTTTGAATGAGCAGTTCTTC. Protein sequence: CASSAYGGSLNEQFF.

The DNA of the CDR3 is TGTGCCAGCCAACCCCGGGACAGGGTCGCTGAGCAGTTCTTC. It translates to CASQPRDRVAEQFF. The chain recombines TRBV2 with TRBJ2-1, with TRBD1 matching over 9 bases. Trimming cost V 8 bases and J 9 bases; bases outside gene matches: 11. Germline CDR1 and CDR2: SNHLY and FYNNEI. The CDR3 is 14 residues long.

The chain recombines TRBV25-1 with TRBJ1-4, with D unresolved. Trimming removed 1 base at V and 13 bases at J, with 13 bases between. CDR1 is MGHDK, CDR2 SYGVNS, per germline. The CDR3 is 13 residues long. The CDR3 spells CASSEFGGNRLFF. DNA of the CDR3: TGTGCCAGCAGTGAATTTGGTGGTAATAGACTGTTTTTT.

CDR3 region: CASSPTGHYWETQYF. For the CDR3, the DNA is TGTGCCAGCTCACCAACGGGACATTATTGGGAGACCCAGTACTTC. The rearrangement joins TRBV18 to TRBJ2-5; TRBD1 is a possible D gene (6 bases). Trimming stripped 2 bases from V and 5 bases from J, with 15 bases between. CDR3 length equals 15 residues. Germline V CDR1 and CDR2: KGHSH, LQKENI. Looking up the rest from reference TRBV18 and TRBJ2-5 gives the full variable domain: NAGVMQNPRHLVRRRGQEARLRCSPMKGHSHVYWYRQLPEEGLKFMVYLQKENIIDESGMPKERFSAEFPKEGPSILRIQQVVRGDSAAYFCASSPTGHYWETQYFGPGTRLLVL.

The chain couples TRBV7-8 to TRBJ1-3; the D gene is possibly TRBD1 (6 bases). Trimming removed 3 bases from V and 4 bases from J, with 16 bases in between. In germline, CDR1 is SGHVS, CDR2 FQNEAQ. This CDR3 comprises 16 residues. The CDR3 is CASSFGRGGRGNTIYF. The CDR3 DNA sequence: TGTGCCAGCAGCTTCGGTAGGGGGGGTCGCGGAAACACCATATATTTT.

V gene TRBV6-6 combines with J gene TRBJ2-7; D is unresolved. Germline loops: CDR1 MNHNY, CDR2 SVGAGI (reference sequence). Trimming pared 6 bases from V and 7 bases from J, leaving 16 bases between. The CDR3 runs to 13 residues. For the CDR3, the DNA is TGTGCCAGCAGGTTAGAGCAGGCTGGTGAGCAGTACTTC. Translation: CASRLEQAGEQYF.

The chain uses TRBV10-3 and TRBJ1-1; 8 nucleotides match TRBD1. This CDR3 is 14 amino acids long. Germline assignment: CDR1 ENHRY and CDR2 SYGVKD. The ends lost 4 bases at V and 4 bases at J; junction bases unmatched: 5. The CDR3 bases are TGTGCCATCAGTGGAGTTGGGACAGGCACTGAAGCTTTCTTT. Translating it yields CAISGVGTGTEAFF.

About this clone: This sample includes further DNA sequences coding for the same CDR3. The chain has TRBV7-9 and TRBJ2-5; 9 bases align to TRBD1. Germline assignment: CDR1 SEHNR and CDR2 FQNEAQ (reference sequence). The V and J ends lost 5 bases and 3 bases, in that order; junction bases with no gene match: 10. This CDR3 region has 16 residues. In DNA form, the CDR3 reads TGTGCCAGCAGCCCATGGACAGGGGCTGCGGAAGAGACCCAGTACTTC. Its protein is CASSPWTGAAEETQYF.

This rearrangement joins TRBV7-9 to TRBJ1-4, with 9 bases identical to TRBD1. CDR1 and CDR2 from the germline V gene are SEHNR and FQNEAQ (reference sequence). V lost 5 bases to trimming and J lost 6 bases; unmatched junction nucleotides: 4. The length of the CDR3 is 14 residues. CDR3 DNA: TGTGCCAGCAGCGTGACAGGGGGGGATGAAAAACTGTTTTTT. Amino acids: CASSVTGGDEKLFF.

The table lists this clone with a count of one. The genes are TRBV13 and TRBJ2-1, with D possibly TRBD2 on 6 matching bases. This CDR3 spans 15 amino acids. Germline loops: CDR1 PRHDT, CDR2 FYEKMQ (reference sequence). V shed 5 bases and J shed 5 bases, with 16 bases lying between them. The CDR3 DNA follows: TGTGCCAGCAGCCCCGGGGGAAGGGACCACAATGAGCAGTTCTTC. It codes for CASSPGGRDHNEQFF. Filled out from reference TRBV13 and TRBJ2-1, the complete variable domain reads AAGVIQSPRHLIKEKRETATLKCYPIPRHDTVYWYQQGPGQDPQFLISFYEKMQSDKGSIPDRFSAQQFSDYHSELNMSSLELGDSALYFCASSPGGRDHNEQFFGPGTRLTVL.

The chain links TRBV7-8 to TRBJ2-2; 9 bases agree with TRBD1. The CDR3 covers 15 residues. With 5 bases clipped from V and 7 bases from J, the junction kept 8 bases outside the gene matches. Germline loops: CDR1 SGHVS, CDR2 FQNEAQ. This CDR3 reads CASSGDGQGYGELFF. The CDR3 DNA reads TGTGCCAGCAGCGGGGACGGACAGGGGTACGGGGAGCTGTTTTTT.

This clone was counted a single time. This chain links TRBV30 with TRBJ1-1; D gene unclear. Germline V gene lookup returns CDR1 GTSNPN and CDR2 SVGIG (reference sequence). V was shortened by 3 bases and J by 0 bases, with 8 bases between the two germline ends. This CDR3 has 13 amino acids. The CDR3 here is CAWRGDMNTEAFF. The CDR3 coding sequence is TGTGCCTGGAGGGGAGACATGAACACTGAAGCTTTCTTT. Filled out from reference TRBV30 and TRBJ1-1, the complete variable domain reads SQTIHQWPATLVQPVGSPLSLECTVEGTSNPNLYWYRQAAGRGLQLLFYSVGIGQISSEVPQNLSASRPQDRQFILSSKKLLLSDSGFYLCAWRGDMNTEAFFGQGTRLTVV.

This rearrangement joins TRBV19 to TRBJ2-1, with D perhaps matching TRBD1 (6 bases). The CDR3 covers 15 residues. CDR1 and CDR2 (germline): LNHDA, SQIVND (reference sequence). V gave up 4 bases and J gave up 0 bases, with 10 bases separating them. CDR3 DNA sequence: TGTGCCAGTAGTACACGGACAGCCTCCTACAATGAGCAGTTCTTC. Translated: CASSTRTASYNEQFF.

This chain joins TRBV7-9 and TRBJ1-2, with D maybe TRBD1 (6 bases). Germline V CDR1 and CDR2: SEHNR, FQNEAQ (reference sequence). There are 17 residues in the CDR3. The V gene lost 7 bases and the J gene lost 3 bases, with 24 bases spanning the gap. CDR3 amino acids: CASKTLARRGAYYGYTF. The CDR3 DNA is TGTGCCAGCAAGACTTTGGCCCGGCGGGGGGCCTACTATGGCTACACCTTC. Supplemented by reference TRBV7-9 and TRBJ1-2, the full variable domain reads DTGVSQNPRHKITKRGQNVTFRCDPISEHNRLYWYRQTLGQGPEFLTYFQNEAQLEKSRLLSDRFSAERPKGSFSTLEIQRTEQGDSAMYLCASKTLARRGAYYGYTFGSGTRLTVV.

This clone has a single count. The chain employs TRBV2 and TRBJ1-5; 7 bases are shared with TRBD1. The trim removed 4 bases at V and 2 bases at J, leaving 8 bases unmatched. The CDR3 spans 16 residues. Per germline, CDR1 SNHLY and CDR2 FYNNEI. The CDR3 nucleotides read TGTGCCAGCAGTGTGGGTGTTGGGACAGGCAATCAGCCCCAGCATTTT. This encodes CASSVGVGTGNQPQHF.

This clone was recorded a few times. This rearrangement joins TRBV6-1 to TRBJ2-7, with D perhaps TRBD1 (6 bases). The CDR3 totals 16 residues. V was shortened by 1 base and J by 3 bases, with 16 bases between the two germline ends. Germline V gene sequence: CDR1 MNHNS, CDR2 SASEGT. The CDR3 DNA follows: TGTGCCAGCAGTGAAGGGCCTACAGGGACGGGCTACGAGCAGTACTTC. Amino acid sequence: CASSEGPTGTGYEQYF.

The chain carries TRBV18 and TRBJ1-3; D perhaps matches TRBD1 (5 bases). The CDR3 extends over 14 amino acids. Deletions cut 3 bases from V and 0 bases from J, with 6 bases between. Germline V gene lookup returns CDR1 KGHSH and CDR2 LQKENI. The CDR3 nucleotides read TGTGCCAGCTCACCTCAGGGCTCTGGAAACACCATATATTTT. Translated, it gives CASSPQGSGNTIYF.

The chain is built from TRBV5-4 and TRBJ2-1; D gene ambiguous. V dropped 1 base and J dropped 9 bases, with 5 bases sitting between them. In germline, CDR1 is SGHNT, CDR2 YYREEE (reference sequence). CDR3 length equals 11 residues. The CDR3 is CASSLTGEQFF. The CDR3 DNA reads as TGTGCCAGCAGCTTGACGGGTGAGCAGTTCTTC.

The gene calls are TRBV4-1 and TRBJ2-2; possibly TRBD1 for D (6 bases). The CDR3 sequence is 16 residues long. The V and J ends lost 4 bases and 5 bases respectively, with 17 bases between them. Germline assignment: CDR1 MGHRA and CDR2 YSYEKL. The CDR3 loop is CASSPSQGVRTGELFF. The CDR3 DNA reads TGCGCCAGCAGCCCCTCACAGGGTGTGAGGACCGGGGAGCTGTTTTTT.

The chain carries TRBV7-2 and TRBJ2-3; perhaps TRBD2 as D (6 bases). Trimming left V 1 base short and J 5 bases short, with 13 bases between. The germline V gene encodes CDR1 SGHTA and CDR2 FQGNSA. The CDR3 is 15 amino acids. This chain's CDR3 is CASSLVGAGRDTQYF. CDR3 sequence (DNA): TGTGCCAGCAGCTTAGTAGGCGCGGGGCGAGATACGCAGTATTTT.